This entry concerns a single T cell receptor (beta chain). Germline-derived CDR1 and CDR2 are PRHDT and FYEKMQ (reference sequence). There are 15 residues in the CDR3. V was clipped by 5 bases and J by 2 bases; unmatched bases: 6. This specimen comes from a study of blood T cell repertoires in COVID-19. Study-level background: Samples came from the United States, Italy and Spain, spanning acute and convalescent COVID-19. From T cells, B-cell-depleted T cells, or PBMCs came the material, which was cDNA or gDNA.

Original processing methods: Reference gene primer amplification gave estimated nucleated cell counts. Method: immunoSEQ multiplex PCR; TCRdb's copy keeps in-frame clones and lacks some. V, J and clone size are those of that table, while D and trimming were read from the DNA. In the table there are about 84,000 clones, around four fifths of which are singletons. The gene calls are TRBV13 and TRBJ2-3; TRBD2 matches 8 bases. The TCR comes from an older man with active or convalescent COVID-19. Sequencing used peripheral blood. The CDR3 here is CASSPRLALTDTQYF. The CDR3 coding sequence is TGTGCCAGCAGCCCCAGACTAGCGCTCACAGATACGCAGTATTTT. Variable domain in full (rest from reference TRBV13 and TRBJ2-3): AAGVIQSPRHLIKEKRETATLKCYPIPRHDTVYWYQQGPGQDPQFLISFYEKMQSDKGSIPDRFSAQQFSDYHSELNMSSLELGDSALYFCASSPRLALTDTQYFGPGTRLTVL.